Included here is one T cell receptor beta chain sequence, with context. Its antigen remains unidentified. This table comes from immunoSEQ multiplex PCR, and its TCRdb copy is limited to in-frame clones, with some not included. This sample yields over 110,000 clones, of which roughly 86% are seen a single time; roughly 10% belongs to the top ten. This record belongs to a study of cytomegalovirus exposure and HLA in healthy donors. Study-level results: Some TCR beta chains (roughly 160 of them) were listed as cytomegalovirus-associated.

The sample consisted of PBMCs. The TCR comes from a man in his late teens or twenties in good health and CMV-seropositive.

CDR3 nucleotide sequence: TGTGCCAGCAGCCAGGGGGATCGGGTTACCTCTGAAGCTTTCTTT. Translation: CASSQGDRVTSEAFF. The genes are TRBV7-6 and TRBJ1-1; 7 nucleotides agree with TRBD1. The V gene's germline CDR1 is SGHVS and CDR2 FNYEAQ. The V and J ends lost 5 bases and 6 bases, in that order; junction bases with no gene match: 12. The CDR3 loop spans 15 amino acids.